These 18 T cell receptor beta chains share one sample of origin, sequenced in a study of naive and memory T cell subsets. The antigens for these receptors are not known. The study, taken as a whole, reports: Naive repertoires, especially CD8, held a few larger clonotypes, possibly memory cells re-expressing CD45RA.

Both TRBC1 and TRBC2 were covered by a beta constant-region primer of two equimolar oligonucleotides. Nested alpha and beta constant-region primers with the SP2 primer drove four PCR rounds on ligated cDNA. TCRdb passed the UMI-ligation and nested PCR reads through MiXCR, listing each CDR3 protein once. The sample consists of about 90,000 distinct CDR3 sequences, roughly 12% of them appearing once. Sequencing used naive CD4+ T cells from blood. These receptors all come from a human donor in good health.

CDR3 in amino acids: CAIRRTAGQPQHF. The CDR3 DNA follows: TGTGCCATCAGGAGGACGGCGGGTCAGCCCCAGCATTTT. The chain couples TRBV10-3 to TRBJ1-5, with D unclear. Germline V lookup: CDR1 ENHRY, CDR2 SYGVKD. CDR3 length: 13 residues. Trimming pared 6 bases from V and 6 bases from J, leaving 12 bases between.

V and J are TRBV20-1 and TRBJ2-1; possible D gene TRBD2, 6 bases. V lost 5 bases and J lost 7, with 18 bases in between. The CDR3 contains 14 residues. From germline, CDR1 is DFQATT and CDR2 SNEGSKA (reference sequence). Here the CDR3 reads CSASLPGTSNEQFF. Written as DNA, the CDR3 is TGCAGTGCTTCTCTCCCCGGGACTTCTAATGAGCAGTTCTTC.

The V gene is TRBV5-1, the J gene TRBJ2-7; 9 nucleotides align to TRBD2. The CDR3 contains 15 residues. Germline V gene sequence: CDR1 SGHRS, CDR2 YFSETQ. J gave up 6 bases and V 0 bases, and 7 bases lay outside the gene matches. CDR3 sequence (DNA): TGCGCCAGCAGCTTGGGAGGAGCGGGGGGCCGCGAGCAGTACTTC. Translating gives CASSLGGAGGREQYF.

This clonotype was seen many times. The CDR3 loop reads CATSAWGTGNQETQYF. The DNA for the CDR3 is TGTGCCACCAGTGCGTGGGGGACAGGCAACCAAGAGACCCAGTACTTC. V usage is TRBV24-1 and J usage is TRBJ2-5; 8 nucleotides agree with TRBD1. This CDR3 region has 16 residues. After removal of 5 bases from V and 0 bases from J, the junction contained 7 bases not matched to a gene. Germline CDR1 reads KGHDR; CDR2 reads SFDVKD.

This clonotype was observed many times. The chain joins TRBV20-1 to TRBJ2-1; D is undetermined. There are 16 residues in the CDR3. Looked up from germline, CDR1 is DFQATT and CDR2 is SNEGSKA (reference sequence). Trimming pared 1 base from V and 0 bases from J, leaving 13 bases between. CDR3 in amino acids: CSARVRAFSSYNEQFF. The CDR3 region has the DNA TGCAGTGCTAGAGTTCGCGCGTTCAGCTCCTACAATGAGCAGTTCTTC.

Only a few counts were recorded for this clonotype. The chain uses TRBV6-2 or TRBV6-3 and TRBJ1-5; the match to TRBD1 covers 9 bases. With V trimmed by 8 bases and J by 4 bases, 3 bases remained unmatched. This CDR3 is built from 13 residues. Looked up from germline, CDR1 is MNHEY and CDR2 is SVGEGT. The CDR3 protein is CASGQGLNQPQHF. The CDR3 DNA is TGTGCCAGCGGACAGGGGTTGAATCAGCCCCAGCATTTT.

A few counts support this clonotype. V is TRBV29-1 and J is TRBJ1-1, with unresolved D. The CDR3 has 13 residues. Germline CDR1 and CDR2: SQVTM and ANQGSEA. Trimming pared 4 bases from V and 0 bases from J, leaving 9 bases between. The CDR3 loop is CSVAPLLNTEAFF. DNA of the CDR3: TGCAGCGTTGCCCCCCTATTGAACACTGAAGCTTTCTTT.

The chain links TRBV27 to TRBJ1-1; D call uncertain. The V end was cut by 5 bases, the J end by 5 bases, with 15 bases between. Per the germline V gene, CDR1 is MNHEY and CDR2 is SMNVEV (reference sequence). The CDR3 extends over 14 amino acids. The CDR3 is CASSTRGRDTEAFF. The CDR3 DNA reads TGTGCCAGCAGTACCCGAGGAAGGGATACTGAAGCTTTCTTT.

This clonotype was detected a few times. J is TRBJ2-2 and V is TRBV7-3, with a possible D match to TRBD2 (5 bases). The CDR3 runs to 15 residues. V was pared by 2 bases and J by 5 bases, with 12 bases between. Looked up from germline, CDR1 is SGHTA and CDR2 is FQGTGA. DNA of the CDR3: TGTGCCAGCAGCTTATCGCCCGGGGTTACCGGGGAGCTGTTTTTT. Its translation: CASSLSPGVTGELFF.

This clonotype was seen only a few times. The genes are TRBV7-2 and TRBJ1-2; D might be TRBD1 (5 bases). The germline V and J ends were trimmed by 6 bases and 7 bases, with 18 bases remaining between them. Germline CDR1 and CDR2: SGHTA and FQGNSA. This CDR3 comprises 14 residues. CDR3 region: CASRSPGRRLGYTF. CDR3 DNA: TGTGCCAGCAGATCTCCGGGACGGCGGCTTGGCTACACCTTC.

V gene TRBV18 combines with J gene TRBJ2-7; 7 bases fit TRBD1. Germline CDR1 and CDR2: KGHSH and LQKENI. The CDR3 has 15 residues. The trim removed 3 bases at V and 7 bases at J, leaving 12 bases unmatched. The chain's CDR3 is CASSPETGVQREQYF. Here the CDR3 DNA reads TGTGCCAGCTCACCGGAAACAGGGGTTCAAAGGGAGCAGTACTTC.

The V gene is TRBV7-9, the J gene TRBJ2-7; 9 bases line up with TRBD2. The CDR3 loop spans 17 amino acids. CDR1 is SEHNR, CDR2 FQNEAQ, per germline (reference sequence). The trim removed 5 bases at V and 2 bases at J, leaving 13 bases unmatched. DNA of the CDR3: TGTGCCAGCAGCGGGGGAACAGGACTAGCGATCGCCTACGAGCAGTACTTC. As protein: CASSGGTGLAIAYEQYF.

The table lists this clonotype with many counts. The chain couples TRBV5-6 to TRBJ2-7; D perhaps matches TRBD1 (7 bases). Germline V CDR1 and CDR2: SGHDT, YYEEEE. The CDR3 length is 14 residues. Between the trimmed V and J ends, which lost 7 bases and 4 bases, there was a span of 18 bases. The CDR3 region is CASSYGGGAYEQYF. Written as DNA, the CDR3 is TGTGCCAGCTCCTATGGAGGGGGCGCGTACGAGCAGTACTTC.

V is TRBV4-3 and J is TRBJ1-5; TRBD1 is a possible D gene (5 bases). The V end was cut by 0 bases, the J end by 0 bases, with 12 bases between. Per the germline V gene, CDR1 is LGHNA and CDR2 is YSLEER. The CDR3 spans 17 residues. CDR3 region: CASSQDWGMVSNQPQHF. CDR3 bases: TGCGCCAGCAGCCAAGATTGGGGGATGGTTAGCAATCAGCCCCAGCATTTT.

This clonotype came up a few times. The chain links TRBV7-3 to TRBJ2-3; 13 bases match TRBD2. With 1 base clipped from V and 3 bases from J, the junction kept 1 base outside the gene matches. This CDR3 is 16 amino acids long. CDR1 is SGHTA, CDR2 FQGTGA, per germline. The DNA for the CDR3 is TGTGCCAGCAGCTTAATGGGACTAGCGGGGACAGATACGCAGTATTTT. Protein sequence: CASSLMGLAGTDTQYF.

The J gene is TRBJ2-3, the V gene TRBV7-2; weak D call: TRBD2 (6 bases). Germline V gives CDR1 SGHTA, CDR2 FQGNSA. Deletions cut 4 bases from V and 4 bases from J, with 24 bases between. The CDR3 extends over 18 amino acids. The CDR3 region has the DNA TGTGCCAGCAGCTCCCGTAGGGCCGGGACTCCGACCCCAGATACGCAGTATTTT. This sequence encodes CASSSRRAGTPTPDTQYF.

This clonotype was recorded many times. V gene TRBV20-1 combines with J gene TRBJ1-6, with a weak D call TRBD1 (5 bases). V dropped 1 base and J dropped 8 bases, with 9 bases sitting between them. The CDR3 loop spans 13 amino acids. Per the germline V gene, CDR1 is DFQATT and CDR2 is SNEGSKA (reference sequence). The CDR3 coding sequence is TGCAGTGCTAGAGCCAGGGCAGATTCACCCCTCCACTTT. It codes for CSARARADSPLHF.

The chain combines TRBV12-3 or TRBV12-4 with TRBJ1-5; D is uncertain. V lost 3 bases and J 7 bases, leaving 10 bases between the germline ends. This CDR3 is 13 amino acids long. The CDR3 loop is CASSFEADQPQHF. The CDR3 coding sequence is TGTGCCAGCAGTTTTGAGGCAGACCAGCCCCAGCATTTT.